The text below deals with one TCR beta chain. As yet, its antigen is unknown. TCRdb's copy holds only in-frame clones and misses some; the assay was immunoSEQ multiplex PCR. This table has tens of thousands of clones, 86% appearing once. This sample is drawn from a study of memory B cells and T cells in multiple sclerosis. CFSE-dim autoproliferating and CFSE-high non-proliferating T cells from unstimulated culture were sequenced separately. Replicate wells were pooled after 6 to 8 days of stimulus-free culture of 5x10^7 CFSE-labeled PBMCs. PBMCs were labeled with 0.5 to 0.65 uM CFSE and cultured without exogenous stimuli. CDR1 is MNHNY and CDR2 is SVGAGI in the germline V gene (reference sequence). The CDR3 extends over 14 amino acids. V gave up 5 bases and J gave up 4 bases; unmatched junction bases: 6.

This receptor was taken from a human donor with multiple sclerosis. The chain joins TRBV6-6 to TRBJ2-3; 7 bases agree with TRBD1. The specimen was PBMCs from blood kept in culture. The CDR3 coding sequence is TGTGCCAGCAGTCGGTCCCAGGGGGCAGATACGCAGTATTTT. Its protein is CASSRSQGADTQYF.